These 32 T cell receptor beta chains came from one sample sequenced in a study of blood T cell repertoires in COVID-19. Assay used: immunoSEQ multiplex PCR; TCRdb lists only in-frame clones, some missing. The sample holds about 390,000 clones; 87% are singletons and the top ten take approximately 2.4%. Sequencing input: peripheral blood. These TCRs come from a woman between 55 and 75 years old with COVID-19, enrolled during active disease.

In this sample, this clone turned up once. This rearrangement joins TRBV18 to TRBJ1-2; no definite D call. Per germline, CDR1 KGHSH and CDR2 LQKENI. The CDR3 length is 11 residues. Between the trimmed V and J ends, which lost 2 bases and 10 bases, there was a span of 8 bases. As DNA, the CDR3 is TGTGCCAGCTCACCAGACATGGACTACACCTTC. This encodes CASSPDMDYTF.

V gene TRBV4-1 combines with J gene TRBJ2-3, with D possibly matching TRBD2 (6 bases). CDR1 and CDR2 from the germline V gene are MGHRA and YSYEKL. The CDR3 has 17 amino acids. V gave up 0 bases and J gave up 0 bases, with 13 bases separating them. CDR3 sequence (DNA): TGCGCCAGCAGCCAAGATCCGGTAGCGGCGAGCACAGATACGCAGTATTTT. Its protein product is CASSQDPVAASTDTQYF.

V is TRBV6-5 and J is TRBJ2-7; the match to TRBD1 covers 10 bases. The length of the CDR3 is 15 residues. Germline V lookup: CDR1 MNHEY, CDR2 SVGAGI. J gave up 2 bases and V 5 bases, and 6 bases lay outside the gene matches. Written as DNA, the CDR3 is TGTGCCAGCAGTACTAGGGACAGGGGAACCTACGAGCAGTACTTC. Translation gives CASSTRDRGTYEQYF.

V usage is TRBV4-1 and J usage is TRBJ2-7; TRBD2 might be the D (6 bases). CDR1 and CDR2 (germline): MGHRA, YSYEKL. V gave up 5 bases and J gave up 0 bases, with 11 bases separating them. The CDR3 has 14 residues. The DNA for the CDR3 is TGCGCCAGCAGCAAACCGGGAGACTCCTACGAGCAGTACTTC. Residues: CASSKPGDSYEQYF.

The chain recombines TRBV6-5 with TRBJ1-2; 7 positions match TRBD1. CDR1 is MNHEY and CDR2 is SVGAGI in the germline V gene. CDR3 length: 15 residues. The V and J ends lost 2 bases and 2 bases, in that order; junction bases with no gene match: 5. The DNA for the CDR3 is TGTGCCAGCAGTTACAGGACAGGACTCAACTATGGCTACACCTTC. This codes for CASSYRTGLNYGYTF.

In its sample, this clone was seen a few times. The chain is built from TRBV18 and TRBJ2-2; possibly TRBD1 for D (6 bases). This CDR3 region has 13 residues. Trimming stripped 1 base from V and 6 bases from J, with 6 bases between. The germline gives CDR1 KGHSH, CDR2 LQKENI. DNA for the CDR3: TGTGCCAGCTCACCACAGGGGGCCGGGGAGCTGTTTTTT. Protein: CASSPQGAGELFF.

The gene calls are TRBV7-9 and TRBJ1-1; D ambiguous. Germline CDR1 SEHNR, CDR2 FQNEAQ (reference sequence). V lost 5 bases, J lost 4 bases, and 14 bases lay in between. This CDR3 is 14 amino acids long. CDR3 coding DNA: TGTGCCAGCAGCCAGTCCGGAGGGAGCACTGAAGCTTTCTTT. It translates to CASSQSGGSTEAFF. The whole variable domain, remainder taken from reference TRBV7-9 and TRBJ1-1, is DTGVSQNPRHKITKRGQNVTFRCDPISEHNRLYWYRQTLGQGPEFLTYFQNEAQLEKSRLLSDRFSAERPKGSFSTLEIQRTEQGDSAMYLCASSQSGGSTEAFFGQGTRLTVV.

This clone has only one observation. The CDR3: CSARVKSTIYF. The CDR3 DNA is TGCAGTGCTAGAGTTAAATCCACCATATATTTT. V and J are TRBV20-1 and TRBJ1-3; no reliable D call. From germline, CDR1 is DFQATT and CDR2 SNEGSKA (reference sequence). V shed 1 base and J shed 9 bases, with 7 bases lying between them. The CDR3 runs to 11 residues.

The chain recombines TRBV19 with TRBJ1-4; possible D gene TRBD1, 5 bases. CDR3 length equals 14 residues. V gave up 3 bases and J gave up 5 bases, with 10 bases separating them. In germline, CDR1 is LNHDA, CDR2 SQIVND (reference sequence). CDR3: CASSMGQENEKLFF. CDR3 in DNA: TGTGCCAGTAGTATGGGGCAGGAAAATGAAAAACTGTTTTTT. Full variable domain (remainder filled in from reference TRBV19 and TRBJ1-4): DGGITQSPKYLFRKEGQNVTLSCEQNLNHDAMYWYRQDPGQGLRLIYYSQIVNDFQKGDIAEGYSVSREKKESFPLTVTSAQKNPTAFYLCASSMGQENEKLFFGSGTQLSVL.

This clone turned up a few times. The chain combines TRBV4-1 with TRBJ2-1; TRBD2 matches 8 bases. V was pared by 5 bases and J by 3 bases, with 15 bases of the junction left unmatched. The length of the CDR3 is 18 residues. The germline V gene encodes CDR1 MGHRA and CDR2 YSYEKL. CDR3: CASSLRGSGGVLYNEQFF. CDR3 DNA sequence: TGCGCCAGCAGCTTACGAGGAAGCGGGGGCGTCCTCTACAATGAGCAGTTCTTC.

The CDR3 protein is CASSPVGGNSDTQYF. CDR3 bases: TGTGCCAGCTCACCAGTGGGGGGAAACTCAGATACGCAGTATTTT. The genes are TRBV18 and TRBJ2-3; tentative D call: TRBD2 (6 bases). Trimming pared 2 bases from V and 4 bases from J, leaving 13 bases between. Germline V gene lookup returns CDR1 KGHSH and CDR2 LQKENI. CDR3 length: 15 residues.

Worth noting for this clone: An end of the junction differs from the germline gene, which may be a read error. This rearrangement joins TRBV11-2 to TRBJ2-3; 9 positions match TRBD1. The CDR3 consists of 18 residues. CDR1 and CDR2 (germline): SGHAT, FQNNGV. The CDR3: CASTLLLTGGIGTDTQYF. The CDR3 nucleotides are TGTGCCAGCACCTTACTCCTTACAGGGGGCATTGGGACAGATACGCAGTATTTT.

CDR3 sequence (DNA): TGTGCCAGCAGAAAGACAGAGGCGGCCTATGGCTACACCTTC. Translating it yields CASRKTEAAYGYTF. The rearrangement joins TRBV2 to TRBJ1-2, with a weak D call TRBD1 (5 bases). Looked up from germline, CDR1 is SNHLY and CDR2 is FYNNEI. The CDR3 totals 14 residues. V was shortened by 6 bases and J by 4 bases, with 15 bases between the two germline ends.

This sequence joins TRBV5-1 and TRBJ1-6; D perhaps matches TRBD1 (5 bases). This CDR3 is 15 amino acids long. V gave up 5 bases and J gave up 3 bases, with 12 bases separating them. Germline V gene lookup returns CDR1 SGHRS and CDR2 YFSETQ. The CDR3 DNA reads TGCGCCAGCAGTCAGGGAACCTTCTATAATTCACCCCTCCACTTT. Protein: CASSQGTFYNSPLHF.

V usage is TRBV6-5 and J usage is TRBJ1-2; TRBD1 matches at 7 bases. V shed 2 bases and J 7 bases; nucleotides not matched to a gene: 10. Germline V gives CDR1 MNHEY, CDR2 SVGAGI. There are 15 residues in the CDR3. CDR3 sequence (DNA): TGTGCCAGCAGTTACGATTCAGGGGGATTAACTGGCTACACCTTC. It yields the protein CASSYDSGGLTGYTF.

The chain couples TRBV5-1 to TRBJ2-7, with TRBD1 identical over 7 bases. J gave up 2 bases and V 4 bases, and 9 bases lay outside the gene matches. From germline, CDR1 is SGHRS and CDR2 YFSETQ. This CDR3 spans 15 amino acids. CDR3 residues: CASSPYRDRAYEQYF. CDR3 sequence (DNA): TGCGCCAGCAGCCCTTATAGGGACAGAGCCTACGAGCAGTACTTC.

DNA of the CDR3: TGTGCCAGCAGCTTAGATGGTCAGGGGGCGAGGGGCTACACCTTC. Translating it yields CASSLDGQGARGYTF. V and J are TRBV7-8 and TRBJ1-2, with 8 bases aligning to TRBD1. In germline, CDR1 is SGHVS, CDR2 FQNEAQ. Trimming at V came to 1 base and at J to 8 bases, leaving 9 bases not matched to a gene. This CDR3 region has 15 residues.

This chain links TRBV18 with TRBJ1-1; 9 bases align to TRBD1. This CDR3 comprises 15 residues. The germline gives CDR1 KGHSH, CDR2 LQKENI. J was trimmed by 2 bases and V by 2 bases; bases with no gene match: 3. CDR3 in DNA: TGTGCCAGCTCACCAATGGGACAGGGAAACACTGAAGCTTTCTTT. Its protein product is CASSPMGQGNTEAFF.

The rearrangement links TRBV5-1 to TRBJ1-6, with D perhaps TRBD1 (6 bases). This CDR3 has 14 residues. V was pared by 0 bases and J by 8 bases, with 9 bases between. Per germline, CDR1 SGHRS and CDR2 YFSETQ. CDR3 in DNA: TGCGCCAGCAGCTTGGGAGGGGGTGATTCACCCCTCCACTTT. It is translated as CASSLGGGDSPLHF.

The chain joins TRBV30 to TRBJ1-5, with TRBD1 matching over 9 bases. Germline-derived CDR1 and CDR2 are GTSNPN and SVGIG (reference sequence). CDR3 length: 13 residues. Trimming cost V 3 bases and J 4 bases; bases outside gene matches: 1. The CDR3 spells CAWRGQGNQPQHF. The DNA of the CDR3 is TGTGCCTGGAGAGGACAGGGGAATCAGCCCCAGCATTTT.

The rearrangement links TRBV4-2 to TRBJ1-1; a possible D gene is TRBD1 (5 bases). This CDR3 has 16 amino acids. Germline-derived CDR1 and CDR2 are LGHNA and YNFKEQ. Trimming pared 4 bases from V and 3 bases from J, leaving 18 bases between. DNA for the CDR3: TGTGCCAGCAGCCTGAGCCTAGGGGTTGGGGACACTGAAGCTTTCTTT. Protein sequence: CASSLSLGVGDTEAFF.

A word on this clone: Other nucleotide sequences in the sample specify the same CDR3. The rearrangement uses TRBV12-3 or TRBV12-4 and TRBJ1-6, with D unclear. This CDR3 is 13 amino acids long. Deletions cut 8 bases from V and 5 bases from J, with 10 bases between. CDR3 nucleotides: TGTGCCAGCCGGGGAAGTGATAATTCACCCCTCCACTTT. This encodes CASRGSDNSPLHF.

This chain links TRBV2 with TRBJ2-2; 7 bases fit TRBD2. With V trimmed by 7 bases and J by 5 bases, 13 bases remained unmatched. Germline CDR1 is SNHLY and CDR2 is FYNNEI. The CDR3 consists of 16 residues. The CDR3 sequence is CASNLLGGGNTGELFF. The CDR3 DNA reads as TGTGCCAGCAACCTCCTCGGCGGGGGAAATACCGGGGAGCTGTTTTTT.

The V call is TRBV1, the J call TRBJ1-2; the table names TRBD1, a call not compared with the DNA. TRBV1 is tagged as a pseudogene. The CDR3 loop spans 17 amino acids. This chain's CDR3 is CTSSQDLVVGGDYGYTF. The DNA of the CDR3 is TGCACCAGCAGCCAAGATCTTGTAGTAGGGGGCGACTATGGCTACACCTTC.

The rearrangement links TRBV10-1 to TRBJ1-2; no reliable D call. The CDR3 runs to 13 residues. Germline CDR1 reads WNHNN; CDR2 reads SYGVQD (reference sequence). V lost 3 bases and J lost 7, with 12 bases in between. The CDR3 DNA is TGCGCCAGCAGTGAATCGAGAGGGTCTGGCTACACCTTC. It is translated as CASSESRGSGYTF.

This chain uses TRBV11-2 with TRBJ1-1; 8 bases agree with TRBD1. With 5 bases clipped from V and 4 bases from J, the junction kept 6 bases outside the gene matches. The germline V gene encodes CDR1 SGHAT and CDR2 FQNNGV. This CDR3 has 14 residues. The chain's CDR3 is CASSQTGAGTEAFF. CDR3 sequence (DNA): TGTGCCAGCAGCCAGACAGGGGCAGGCACTGAAGCTTTCTTT.

CDR3 nucleotide sequence: TGTGCCAGTAGTATAGTGGGGGGGCTGAACTACGAGCAGTACTTC. Amino acid sequence: CASSIVGGLNYEQYF. The chain carries TRBV19 and TRBJ2-7; a possible D gene is TRBD2 (7 bases). Germline lookup yields CDR1 LNHDA and CDR2 SQIVND (reference sequence). Trimming took off 1 base at V and 3 bases at J, with 13 bases between the two ends. The CDR3 spans 15 residues. The full variable domain, in which reference TRBV19 and TRBJ2-7 provide the parts outside the CDR3, is DGGITQSPKYLFRKEGQNVTLSCEQNLNHDAMYWYRQDPGQGLRLIYYSQIVNDFQKGDIAEGYSVSREKKESFPLTVTSAQKNPTAFYLCASSIVGGLNYEQYFGPGTRLTVT.

The chain uses TRBV5-1 and TRBJ1-1; tentatively, D is TRBD1 (6 bases). The germline CDR1 and CDR2 sequences are SGHRS and YFSETQ. The germline V and J ends were trimmed by 1 base and 1 base, with 11 bases remaining between them. CDR3 length equals 15 residues. For the CDR3, the DNA is TGCGCCAGCAGCTTGACACAGGGCAGGAACACTGAAGCTTTCTTT. Translation: CASSLTQGRNTEAFF.

This clone was seen a single time. The chain is built from TRBV5-1 and TRBJ1-2; the D is unclear. V lost 7 bases and J lost 4, with 11 bases in between. The germline CDR1 and CDR2 sequences are SGHRS and YFSETQ. CDR3 length: 12 amino acids. The CDR3 reads CASAGSSYGYTF. CDR3 in DNA: TGCGCCAGCGCGGGGAGCTCCTATGGCTACACCTTC.

In DNA, the CDR3 is TGCGCCAGCAGCTTGGGGTCGCAGGTTACCTCAGATACGCAGTATTTT. This encodes CASSLGSQVTSDTQYF. The chain carries TRBV5-1 and TRBJ2-3, with D unresolved. CDR3 size: 16 residues. Germline V CDR1 and CDR2: SGHRS, YFSETQ. Deletions cut 0 bases from V and 4 bases from J, with 15 bases between.

This chain links TRBV7-3 with TRBJ2-2; unclear D gene. Trimming took 0 bases from V and 1 from J, leaving 6 bases between them. Germline loops: CDR1 SGHTA, CDR2 FQGTGA. The CDR3 length is 15 residues. The CDR3 DNA reads TGTGCCAGCAGCTTAACCGGTAGGAACACCGGGGAGCTGTTTTTT. This codes for CASSLTGRNTGELFF.

The chain carries TRBV4-1 and TRBJ1-5, with 7 bases fitting TRBD1. The ends lost 2 bases at V and 3 bases at J; junction bases unmatched: 4. This CDR3 region has 15 residues. Germline V gene sequence: CDR1 MGHRA, CDR2 YSYEKL. CDR3 residues: CASSQPDRPNQPQHF. The CDR3 region has the DNA TGCGCCAGCAGCCAACCGGACAGGCCCAATCAGCCCCAGCATTTT.